Each of the 2 T cell receptor beta chains below was sequenced from the same sample in a study of T cell changes during pregnancy in multiple sclerosis. The protocol was immunoSEQ multiplex PCR, while the TCRdb copy is restricted to in-frame clones and leaves out a portion. The sample yields about 120,000 clones, roughly 92% seen once. The material was peripheral blood, obtained before pregnancy. These receptors were collected from a female donor with multiple sclerosis, enrolled in a pregnancy study.

The chain has TRBV7-3 and TRBJ2-3, with TRBD2 matching 9 bases. V was pared by 5 bases and J by 7 bases, with 16 bases of the junction left unmatched. The CDR3 is 17 amino acids. CDR1 is SGHTA and CDR2 is FQGTGA in the germline V gene. The CDR3 spells CASSPVRLAGSLNTQYF. CDR3 sequence (DNA): TGTGCCAGCAGCCCCGTAAGGCTAGCGGGGTCCTTGAATACGCAGTATTTT.

This clone has just a few counts. The rearrangement uses TRBV4-2 and TRBJ1-1; weak D call: TRBD1 (5 bases). Germline V CDR1 and CDR2: LGHNA, YNFKEQ. The CDR3 is made up of 15 amino acids. Trimming took 6 bases from V and 6 from J, leaving 20 bases between them. The CDR3 DNA is TGTGCCAGCAGTTGGGGGGAGGACGTACGCTCTGAAGCTTTCTTT. It codes for CASSWGEDVRSEAFF.